This T cell receptor (beta chain) was sequenced during a study of cytomegalovirus exposure and HLA in healthy donors listed by TCRdb under 2017. About the investigation overall: According to an earlier analysis of a few hundred of the donors, about 179 million T cells yielded 117 million unique TCR beta sequences and less than 300 Gb of sequence data. An early release that covered 500 to 800 HLA-typed donors contained about 300 gigabases of sequencing data and tens of millions of unique TCR sequences. The genetic ancestry cluster associated with self-reported Caucasian donors included 65% to 90% of the 300 to 400 genotyped donors. The study aimed to test whether cataloging public T cell receptors could reveal signatures of past pathogen exposure. The T cell repertoires of about 700 subjects were profiled by immunosequencing and related to cytomegalovirus serostatus. Along with the approximately 620-subject first cohort, a separate validation cohort of around 120 different subjects was used. The study combined high-throughput TCR immunosequencing, statistical association of individual TCRs with disease status, and machine learning to predict cytomegalovirus infection status. In a later analysis, previously published TCR beta repertoires from 666 donors were re-analyzed and high-resolution HLA genotyping was added so that TCR occurrence patterns could be studied. The later analysis used no new phenotypic data to find candidate immune exposures, relying instead on TCR beta sequences and their occurrence across donors. An earlier analysis of fewer than 700 of the donors applied high-throughput TCR beta sequencing to assess whether each TCR beta V gene segment acted as functional or pseudogenic. Donor age, sex, ethnicity and CMV serostatus were collected together with the repertoire data. A later genetic analysis used genome-wide SNP genotypes for about 65% of the roughly 670 donors, treating that subset as a discovery cohort. All discovery cohort repertoires had been generated on a single sequencing platform. HLA typing included class I and class II loci at four-digit resolution. Typing coverage varied by locus: roughly 629-630 donors for A, B, C, DRB1 and DQB1; approximately 500 for DQA1; more than 600 for DPA1; approximately 450 for DPB1. Because of strong linkage in the cohort, roughly five DR-DQ haplotypes were treated as single units for association and clustering. Among about 400 genotyped donors of the cohort, an average of around 250,000 unique TCR beta nucleotide sequences was sequenced per donor, of which roughly 17% were non-productive. Summary of the overall study and its limitations: Sequencing depth was assumed to be roughly uniform across donors in the presence/absence analyses, though that assumption may not hold. In the study, about 150 TCR beta chains were listed as associated with cytomegalovirus. In vitro tests confirmed that three of the cytomegalovirus-associated TCR beta chains recognize cytomegalovirus antigens. A group of highly shared sequence variants was considered likely to be a technical artifact of the sequencing pipeline. The cohort was sequenced for TCR beta chains only, and without alpha or paired-chain data the features that could be detected were limited. Because HLA typing was unavailable for some donors at each locus, only the typed subset was used in association tests. While some public TCRs were present in many individuals, most TCR sequences turned up only very rarely across donors. Several of the top co-occurrence clusters appeared to be linked to parvovirus B19, influenza, CMV and Epstein-Barr virus, according to a later analysis. Cytomegalovirus status was reported to be diagnosed by the classifier with high specificity and sensitivity in both the original and validation cohorts. In a later genetic analysis, fewer N-insertions in productive TCRs were reported among donors in an Asian-associated ancestry cluster than the roughly 700-donor mean. Immune exposure information for the cohort was limited to CMV serostatus. Strong co-occurrence of HLA alleles, especially DR and DQ, made assigning TCR associations to individual alleles difficult. A later analysis found that HLA-associated TCR beta chains were more clonally expanded and had lower generation probabilities than equally common non-associated chains. Seventeen rarely observed V segments, including chromosome 9 orphons, were excluded from the earlier analysis of a few hundred of the donors because counts were too low. A further reported finding was that TCR beta sequences accurately predicted the HLA-A and HLA-B alleles for most subjects in the first cohort. Most CMV-associated TCR beta chains appeared to be HLA-restricted in a later analysis, and the HLA associations seemed to be driven largely by CMV exposure. Linkage disequilibrium might explain the correlated functional status among segregating V segments, but an unknown experimental factor could not be ruled out. A later genetic analysis associated a missense DCLRE1C variant with V-gene and J-gene trimming of TCR beta chains, and an independent cohort replicated the association. According to a later analysis, TCR association rates differed among HLA loci, with DRB1 alleles showing the most associated TCRs and HLA-C alleles showing the fewest. In an earlier analysis of more than 450 of the donors, most TCR beta V segments were observed in productive rearrangements about 87% or about 30% of the time, broadly matching IMGT annotations. Specific HLA alleles were associated with about 17,000 TCR beta sequences at a false discovery rate of 0.05 in a later analysis. The 87-base-pair reads could not distinguish some IMGT-functional V segments, including TRBV6-2 and TRBV6-3, so those segments were excluded. The authors suggested that the approach could potentially be extended to other disease states and immunological phenotypes.

The receptor library was made with the immunoSEQ multiplex PCR assay. The multiplex PCR relied on a mix of 60 forward primers for TCR Vbeta segments and 13 reverse primers for TCR Jbeta segments. A multiplex PCR assay on genomic DNA amplified the CDR3 region of rearranged TCR beta genes. On the Illumina HiSeq System, the amplified TCR beta libraries were sequenced as 87-base-pair reads. On the authors' methods: Across the 670 or so repertoires, a later analysis counted approximately 83 million unique TCR beta chains, roughly 11 million of which were shared by at least two donors. To remove PCR and sequencing errors, raw reads were error-corrected and collapsed into unique sequences using a nearest-neighbor algorithm that merged closely related sequences. V, D and J gene segments were assigned by aligning CDR3 sequences to IMGT reference sequences. For a sequence to be retained, a match of at least six nucleotides to both a V gene segment and a J gene segment was required. Rearrangements were classified as productive when the CDR3 lacked stop codons and remained in frame with V and J, and all other rearrangements were classified as non-productive. CDR3 was defined according to IMGT convention as the region running from the second conserved V-encoded cysteine to the conserved J-encoded phenylalanine. The earlier analysis of about 590 of the donors excluded sequences that lacked an unambiguous match to a single V gene segment. In an earlier analysis of some 590 of the donors, a V segment was called functional when productive rearrangements were above 56.7%, and segregating when the standard deviation between donors exceeded 5%. A statistical classification framework was built for diagnosing cytomegalovirus status from the catalog of TCR beta chain sequences. In a later analysis, V and J genes were assigned by comparing TCR nucleotide sequences against IMGT/GENE-DB human TR gene sequences. A later analysis assigned CDR3 sequences and most-parsimonious VDJ recombination scenarios with the TCRdist pipeline. A later analysis defined each TCR beta chain by its CDR3 amino acid sequence plus V-gene family, and excluded reads lacking a unique V-gene family. As a way to deal with suspected cross-contamination and a sequencing artifact, a later analysis dropped hundreds of nucleotide sequences that were highly shared and had low generation probability. In a later analysis, a clonal expansion index for each public chain was calculated from normalized within-repertoire ranks of inferred template counts. Generation probabilities in a later analysis came from a VDJ recombination model fitted to out-of-frame rearrangements, and those results were checked against IGoR. In a later analysis, hypergeometric tests were used to score TCR-TCR, TCR-HLA and TCR-CMV co-occurrence, with a repertoire-size bias correction applied to TCR pairs. A later analysis estimated false discovery rates by permuting HLA or CMV assignments 20 times. A later analysis grouped co-occurring TCRs with DBSCAN, adding TCRdist sequence similarity when clustering within HLA-allele-positive subsets. Repertoires with fewer than 30,000 or more than 120,000 public chains were left out of co-occurrence clustering, as were four to six repertoires with anomalous nucleotide sharing. TCRdb provides this immuneACCESS table in a form limited to in-frame rearrangements. Some clones are lacking; in checked studies, under half of them reflect an unresolved V gene, and why the rest are absent is not known. That table furnishes V, J and clone size, whereas the DNA furnished D and trimming. This sample holds over 150,000 clones; about 71% were observed only once. The ten largest make up roughly 2.7% of the sample.

In the case of this clone: Its antigen target is currently unknown. No clone much larger than this one lies a single base away; base qualities are absent.

The CDR3 holds 12 amino acids from the cysteine to the phenylalanine. CDR3 DNA is the only sequence kept; it has 36 bases, read in frame from the first base. V loses 4 bases of germline sequence and J loses 4 bases, and the interval between the two ends is 8 bases. Looking up the germline V gene yields CDR1 SGHRS and CDR2 YFSETQ. The cohort was made up of about 610 healthy bone marrow donors. At the time of sampling, every cohort member was nominally healthy, though immune exposures that went unrecorded were likely present. The donor was CMV seropositive and was included in the group of approximately 300 seropositive cohort members. A peripheral blood sample was provided by each donor, and peripheral blood mononuclear cells were used for TCR beta sequencing. Genomic DNA was extracted from the blood cell samples with the Qiagen DNeasy Blood Extraction Kit.

In this chain, TRBV5-1 is recombined with TRBJ1-1, with no D gene named confidently. Specimen: PBMCs. This TCR derives from a woman in her forties in good health and CMV-seropositive. The sequenced DNA is TGCGCCAGCAGCCCGGAGTCCACTGAAGCTTTCTTT. Protein translation: CASSPESTEAFF.